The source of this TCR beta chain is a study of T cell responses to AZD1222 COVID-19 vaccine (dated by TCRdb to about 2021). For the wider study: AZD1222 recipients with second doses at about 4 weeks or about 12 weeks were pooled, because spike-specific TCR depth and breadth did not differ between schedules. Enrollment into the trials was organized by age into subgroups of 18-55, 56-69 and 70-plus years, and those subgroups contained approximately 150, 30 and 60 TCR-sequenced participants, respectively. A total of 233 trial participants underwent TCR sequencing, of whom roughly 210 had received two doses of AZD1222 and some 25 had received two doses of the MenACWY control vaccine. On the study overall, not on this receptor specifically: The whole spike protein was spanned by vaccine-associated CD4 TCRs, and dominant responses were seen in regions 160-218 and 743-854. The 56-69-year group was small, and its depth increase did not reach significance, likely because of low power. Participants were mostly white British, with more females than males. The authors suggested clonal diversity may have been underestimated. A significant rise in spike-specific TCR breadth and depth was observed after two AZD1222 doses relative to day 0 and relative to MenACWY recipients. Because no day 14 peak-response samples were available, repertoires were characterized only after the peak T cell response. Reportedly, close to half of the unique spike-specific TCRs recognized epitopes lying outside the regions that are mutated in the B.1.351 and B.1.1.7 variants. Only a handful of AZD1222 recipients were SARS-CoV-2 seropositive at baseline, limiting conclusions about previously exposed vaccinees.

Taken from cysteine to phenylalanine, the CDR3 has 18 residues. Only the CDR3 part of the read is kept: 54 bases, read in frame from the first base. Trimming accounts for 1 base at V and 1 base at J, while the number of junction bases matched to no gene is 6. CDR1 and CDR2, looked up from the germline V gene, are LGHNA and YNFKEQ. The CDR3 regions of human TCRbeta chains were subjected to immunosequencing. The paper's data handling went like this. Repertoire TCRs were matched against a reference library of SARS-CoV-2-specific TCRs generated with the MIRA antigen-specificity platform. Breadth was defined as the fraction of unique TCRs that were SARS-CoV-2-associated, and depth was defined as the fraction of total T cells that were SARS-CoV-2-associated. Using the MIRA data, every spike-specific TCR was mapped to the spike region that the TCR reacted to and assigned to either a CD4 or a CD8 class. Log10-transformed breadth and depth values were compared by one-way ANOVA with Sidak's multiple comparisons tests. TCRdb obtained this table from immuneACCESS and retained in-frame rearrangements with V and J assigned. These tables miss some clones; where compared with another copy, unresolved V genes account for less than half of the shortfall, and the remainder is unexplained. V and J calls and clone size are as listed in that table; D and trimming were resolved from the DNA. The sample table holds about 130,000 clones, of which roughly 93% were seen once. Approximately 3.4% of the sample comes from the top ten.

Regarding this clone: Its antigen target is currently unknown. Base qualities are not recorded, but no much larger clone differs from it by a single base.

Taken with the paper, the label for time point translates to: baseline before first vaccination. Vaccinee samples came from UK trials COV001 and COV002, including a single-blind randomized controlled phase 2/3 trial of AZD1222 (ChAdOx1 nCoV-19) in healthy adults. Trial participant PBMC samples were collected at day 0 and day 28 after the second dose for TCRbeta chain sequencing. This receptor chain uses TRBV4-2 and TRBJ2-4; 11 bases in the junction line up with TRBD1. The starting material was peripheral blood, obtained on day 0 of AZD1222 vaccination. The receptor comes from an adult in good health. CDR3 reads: CASSQALGQGVAKNIQYF. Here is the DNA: TGTGCCAGCAGCCAAGCCTTGGGACAGGGGGTGGCCAAAAACATTCAGTACTTC.